This TCR beta chain stems from a study of blood T cell repertoires in COVID-19. Overall study context: From the United States, Italy and Spain came samples of acute and convalescent COVID-19. PBMCs, B-cell-depleted T cells, or T cells provided the cDNA or gDNA that made up the material.

V was pared by 0 bases and J by 7 bases, with 8 bases of the junction left unmatched. The CDR3 runs 16 residues. Germline V lookup: CDR1 SGHDN, CDR2 FVKESK. The Seattle patients, enrolled during active infection, were followed longitudinally. Original data processing: Amplification with reference gene primers provided the estimates of nucleated cell counts. Some clones are missing from TCRdb's copy, which holds only in-frame ones; the method was immunoSEQ multiplex PCR. The DNA was the basis for D and trimming; V, J and clone size are from that table. The table lists hundreds of thousands of clones, approximately 88% of them singletons, with around 3% in the top ten.

The sequenced sample consisted of peripheral blood. The gene calls are TRBV14 and TRBJ2-3; TRBD2 matches 9 bases. The sequence came from a woman younger than 45 with COVID-19, enrolled during active disease. CDR3 bases: TGTGCCAGCAGCCAAGATCGGCGGGAGGGCCGTTATACGCAGTATTTT. Protein sequence: CASSQDRREGRYTQYF.